This section outlines one T cell receptor beta chain sequence together with its context. Its antigen is unidentified. In the naive CD8 group, cells lacked CD45RO and were positively selected for CCR7, so terminally differentiated effector memory CD45RA+ cells were left out. Clones were read by immunoSEQ multiplex PCR, and TCRdb kept only the in-frame ones, dropping some. The sample lists roughly 2 million clones; just under 95% were seen once. The data originate from a study of shared clonotypes between healthy human individuals. Notes on the study in general: An expected dependence of interdonor clonotype sharing on sequencing depth was noted.

The CDR3 loop spans 15 amino acids. The germline CDR1 and CDR2 sequences are ENHRY and SYGVKD. V was shortened by 10 bases and J by 2 bases, with 19 bases between the two germline ends. The chain employs TRBV10-3 and TRBJ2-3, with D perhaps assigned TRBD1 or TRBD2 (6 bases each). Sequencing was carried out using naive CD8+ T cells sorted from blood. This clonotype was sampled from a man in his late teens or twenties in good health. The CDR3 nucleotides read TGTGCCACAAGGGATGAGGGGGGACCCACAGATACGCAGTATTTT. Translated, it gives CATRDEGGPTDTQYF.